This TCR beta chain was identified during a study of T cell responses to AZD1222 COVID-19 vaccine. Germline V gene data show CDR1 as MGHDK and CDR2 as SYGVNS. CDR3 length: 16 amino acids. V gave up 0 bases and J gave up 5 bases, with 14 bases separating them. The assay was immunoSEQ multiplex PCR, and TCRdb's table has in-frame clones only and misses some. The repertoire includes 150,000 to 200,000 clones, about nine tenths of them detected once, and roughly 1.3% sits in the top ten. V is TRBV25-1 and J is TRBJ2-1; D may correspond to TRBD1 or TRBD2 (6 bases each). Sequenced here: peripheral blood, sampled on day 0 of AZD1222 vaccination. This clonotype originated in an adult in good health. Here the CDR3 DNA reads TGTGCCAGCAGTGAATATAAGGGGGGCGGCGACAATGAGCAGTTCTTC. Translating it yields CASSEYKGGGDNEQFF.